These 22 T cell receptor beta chains were all obtained from the same sample, sequenced in a study of blood T cells in healthy people across ages. PCR was performed a second time for about 7 to 11 cycles using a sample-barcoded 5' primer and a J-beta primer mix. TCRdb independently ran MiXCR on the 5' RACE reads; one entry per CDR3 protein. The repertoire holds about 1.7 million distinct CDR3 sequences, with about 28% as singletons. The specimen was blood. The receptors were sampled from a woman aged 25 to 39 in good health.

V and J are TRBV30 and TRBJ1-1, with D possibly matching TRBD1 (6 bases). The V and J ends lost 0 bases and 6 bases respectively, with 11 bases between them. CDR3 size: 13 residues. Germline assignment: CDR1 GTSNPN and CDR2 SVGIG (reference sequence). CDR3 in DNA: TGTGCCTGGAGTGTACGGGGGGCGTCTGAAGCTTTCTTT. It encodes CAWSVRGASEAFF.

At least ten counts were recorded for this clonotype. The gene calls are TRBV24-1 and TRBJ2-7; 7 bases map to TRBD2. V trimming: 5 bases; J trimming: 3 bases; junction bases outside the gene matches: 9. Germline V lookup: CDR1 KGHDR, CDR2 SFDVKD. The CDR3 contains 15 residues. This CDR3 reads CATSAGASGYYEQYF. The CDR3 nucleotides are TGTGCCACCAGTGCTGGCGCTAGCGGCTACTACGAGCAGTACTTC.

This clonotype was counted ten times or more. The rearrangement links TRBV14 to TRBJ2-5; 12 positions agree with TRBD2. The CDR3 has 16 residues. Germline V gives CDR1 SGHDN, CDR2 FVKESK. The V and J ends lost 3 bases and 4 bases, in that order; junction bases with no gene match: 6. CDR3 protein: CASSHLLAGGGETQYF. DNA for the CDR3: TGTGCCAGCAGCCATTTACTAGCGGGAGGAGGAGAGACCCAGTACTTC.

The table lists this clonotype with many counts. The chain carries TRBV5-6 and TRBJ2-1; the match to TRBD2 covers 7 bases. The CDR3 covers 14 residues. Losses at the gene ends were 3 bases for V and 3 bases for J; bases not matched to a gene: 3. Germline V gene lookup returns CDR1 SGHDT and CDR2 YYEEEE. The CDR3 nucleotides read TGTGCCAGCAGCTCAGCTAGCGGCTACAATGAGCAGTTCTTC. Encoded protein: CASSSASGYNEQFF.

The chain has TRBV30 and TRBJ1-5; 11 bases line up with TRBD1. V shed 3 bases and J 7 bases; nucleotides not matched to a gene: 2. The germline CDR1 and CDR2 sequences are GTSNPN and SVGIG (reference sequence). The CDR3 is made up of 13 amino acids. CDR3: CAWRWTGGQPQHF. For the CDR3, the DNA is TGTGCCTGGAGGTGGACAGGGGGCCAGCCCCAGCATTTT.

This chain links TRBV7-2 with TRBJ1-1, with D unclear. Germline CDR1 SGHTA, CDR2 FQGNSA. This CDR3 region has 14 residues. V lost 5 bases and J 4 bases, leaving 14 bases between the germline ends. Here the CDR3 DNA reads TGTGCCAGCAGCGCAAACTGGGGTGGCACTGAAGCTTTCTTT. Its translation: CASSANWGGTEAFF.

This chain joins TRBV20-1 and TRBJ2-1; 14 bases align to TRBD2. Germline CDR1 reads DFQATT; CDR2 reads SNEGSKA (reference sequence). V lost 0 bases to trimming and J lost 5 bases; unmatched junction nucleotides: 3. The CDR3 runs 16 residues. CDR3 sequence: CSARDGTSGSDNEQFF. The CDR3 region has the DNA TGCAGTGCTAGAGACGGGACTAGCGGGAGTGACAATGAGCAGTTCTTC.

This clonotype was seen more than once but under ten times. The gene calls are TRBV9 and TRBJ1-2; TRBD1 is a possible D gene (5 bases). CDR1 SGDLS and CDR2 YYNGEE come from the germline V gene. Trimming stripped 6 bases from V and 0 bases from J, with 9 bases between. The CDR3 has 13 residues. The CDR3 spells CASTRDPNYGYTF. The CDR3 nucleotides read TGTGCCAGCACCCGGGACCCTAACTATGGCTACACCTTC. The full variable domain, its missing parts supplied by reference TRBV9 and TRBJ1-2, is DSGVTQTPKHLITATGQRVTLRCSPRSGDLSVYWYQQSLDQGLQFLIQYYNGEERAKGNILERFSAQQFPDLHSELNLSSLELGDSALYFCASTRDPNYGYTFGSGTRLTVV.

This clonotype was observed many times. This chain joins TRBV7-2 and TRBJ2-4; TRBD2 aligns across 9 bases. Germline CDR1 reads SGHTA; CDR2 reads FQGNSA. The CDR3 is 19 residues long. The V and J ends lost 5 bases and 1 base, in that order; junction bases with no gene match: 15. The CDR3 loop is CASSPNGLARRVAKNIQYF. CDR3 nucleotides: TGTGCCAGCAGCCCCAACGGACTAGCGCGGAGGGTTGCCAAAAACATTCAGTACTTC.

This clonotype was counted a few times. V gene TRBV12-3 or TRBV12-4 combines with J gene TRBJ2-7; D is perhaps TRBD2 (6 bases). The DNA matches TRBJ2-4 better at its end, which makes the J call doubtful. The CDR3 is 14 residues long. CDR3 coding DNA: TGTGCCAGCAGTTACGGGGGTAAGCCCAACATTCAGTACTTC. Translating gives CASSYGGKPNIQYF.

This clonotype was seen a handful of times. The J gene is TRBJ2-7, the V gene TRBV20-1, with a possible D match to TRBD1 (6 bases). This CDR3 has 13 residues. V was cut by 7 bases and J by 2 bases, with 15 bases left in between. CDR1 is DFQATT and CDR2 is SNEGSKA in the germline V gene (reference sequence). The CDR3 nucleotides are TGCAGTGGTCTGCCTGGGGGCACCTACGAGCAGTACTTC. It is translated as CSGLPGGTYEQYF.

A remark on this clonotype: This clone may be a read error of a much larger clone one base away. This CDR3 is missing its conserved last phenylalanine or tryptophan, likely due to a read error. The rearrangement joins TRBV20-1 to TRBJ2-5; D is ambiguous. The V end lost 1 base, the J end lost 2 bases, and 11 bases lay between the germline ends. The CDR3 consists of 14 residues. The germline V gene encodes CDR1 DFQATT and CDR2 SNEGSKA (reference sequence). CDR3 coding DNA: TGCAGTGCTAGAGGGATCACTACTCAAGAGACCCAGTACTGC. Protein product: CSARGITTQETQYC.

CDR3 sequence (DNA): TGCAGTGCTAAGCCAAAGGATCAGCCCCAGCATTTT. It is translated as CSAKPKDQPQHF. This sequence joins TRBV20-1 and TRBJ1-5; D call uncertain. V gave up 4 bases and J gave up 5 bases, with 9 bases separating them. CDR1 is DFQATT, CDR2 SNEGSKA, per germline (reference sequence). The CDR3 has 12 residues.

The V call is TRBV18, the J call TRBJ2-1; 9 bases line up with TRBD2. The germline V gene encodes CDR1 KGHSH and CDR2 LQKENI. The CDR3 is 19 residues long. V lost 4 bases to trimming and J lost 0 bases; unmatched junction nucleotides: 13. The DNA for the CDR3 is TGTGCCAGCTCACAACCGGGACTAGCAGGTAGAAGCTCCTACAATGAGCAGTTCTTC. This encodes CASSQPGLAGRSSYNEQFF. The full variable domain, completed using reference TRBV18 and TRBJ2-1, is NAGVMQNPRHLVRRRGQEARLRCSPMKGHSHVYWYRQLPEEGLKFMVYLQKENIIDESGMPKERFSAEFPKEGPSILRIQQVVRGDSAAYFCASSQPGLAGRSSYNEQFFGPGTRLTVL.

J is TRBJ1-1 and V is TRBV4-1, with 7 nucleotides matching TRBD1. CDR3 length: 15 amino acids. Germline loops: CDR1 MGHRA, CDR2 YSYEKL. V lost 3 bases and J lost 3; bases outside the gene matches: 7. The CDR3 is CASSQPDRRDTEAFF. CDR3 in DNA: TGCGCCAGCAGCCAGCCGGACAGGAGAGACACTGAAGCTTTCTTT.

The gene calls are TRBV29-1 and TRBJ2-2; D remains ambiguous. Germline loops: CDR1 SQVTM, CDR2 ANQGSEA. This CDR3 has 13 residues. Trimming removed 5 bases at V and 7 bases at J, with 14 bases between. The CDR3 loop reads CSVLARSNGELFF. DNA of the CDR3: TGCAGCGTTCTGGCACGGTCCAACGGGGAGCTGTTTTTT.

The chain employs TRBV28 and TRBJ2-4, with D perhaps TRBD1 (5 bases). The germline V gene encodes CDR1 MDHEN and CDR2 SYDVKM. Trimming took 1 base from V and 0 from J, leaving 10 bases between them. The CDR3 length is 16 residues. CDR3 protein: CASSLSGFLAKNIQYF. CDR3 sequence (DNA): TGTGCCAGCAGTTTATCAGGGTTCCTAGCCAAAAACATTCAGTACTTC. Combining the CDR3 with reference TRBV28 and TRBJ2-4 gives the whole variable domain DVKVTQSSRYLVKRTGEKVFLECVQDMDHENMFWYRQDPGLGLRLIYFSYDVKMKEKGDIPEGYSVSREKKERFSLILESASTNQTSMYLCASSLSGFLAKNIQYFGAGTRLSVL.

The V and J genes are TRBV6-5 and TRBJ1-5; D is possibly TRBD1 (6 bases). Trimming removed 6 bases from V and 7 bases from J, with 10 bases in between. The CDR3 totals 12 residues. Germline V gives CDR1 MNHEY, CDR2 SVGAGI. Written as DNA, the CDR3 is TGTGCCAGCAGCTCAGGGGAACAGCCCCAGCATTTT. Translating gives CASSSGEQPQHF.

This clonotype was detected a few times. The CDR3 DNA follows: TGTGCCATCCTGAAGGATATTAACCGCTCTGGGGCCAACGTCCTGACTTTC. It encodes CAILKDINRSGANVLTF. V and J are TRBV6-1 and TRBJ2-6; D is unresolved. This CDR3 has 17 amino acids. Germline CDR1 reads MNHNS; CDR2 reads SASEGT. The V end was cut by 10 bases, the J end by 0 bases, with 19 bases between.

The genes are TRBV7-2 and TRBJ2-1, with 10 bases fitting TRBD1. Germline lookup yields CDR1 SGHTA and CDR2 FQGNSA. V dropped 5 bases and J dropped 4; count of bases not matched to a gene: 14. The CDR3 has 18 residues. The CDR3 nucleotides are TGTGCCAGCAGCCGAAGCCCCGGGACAGGGGTGCGGTACAATGAGCAGTTCTTC. It codes for CASSRSPGTGVRYNEQFF. The full variable domain, with the rest looked up from reference TRBV7-2 and TRBJ2-1, is GAGVSQSPSNKVTEKGKDVELRCDPISGHTALYWYRQSLGQGLEFLIYFQGNSAPDKSGLPSDRFSAERTGGSVSTLTIQRTQQEDSAVYLCASSRSPGTGVRYNEQFFGPGTRLTVL.

This clonotype was found many times. The chain recombines TRBV9 with TRBJ1-5, with D tentatively TRBD1 (5 bases). CDR1 SGDLS and CDR2 YYNGEE come from the germline V gene. The CDR3 is made up of 15 amino acids. V lost 5 bases to trimming and J lost 0 bases, with 12 bases between them. The CDR3 DNA reads TGTGCCAGCAGTGTTGAGGGGAGTAGCAATCAGCCCCAGCATTTT. As protein: CASSVEGSSNQPQHF.

Comment on this clonotype: At one boundary the junction diverges from the germline segment, which might be a read error. The V and J genes are TRBV15 and TRBJ2-1, with D unresolved. Germline-derived CDR1 and CDR2 are LNHNV and YYDKDF (reference sequence). The CDR3 runs 12 residues. As DNA, the CDR3 is TGTACCACCAGCAGAGTTAAAAGTGAGCAGTTCTTC. Protein product: CTTSRVKSEQFF.